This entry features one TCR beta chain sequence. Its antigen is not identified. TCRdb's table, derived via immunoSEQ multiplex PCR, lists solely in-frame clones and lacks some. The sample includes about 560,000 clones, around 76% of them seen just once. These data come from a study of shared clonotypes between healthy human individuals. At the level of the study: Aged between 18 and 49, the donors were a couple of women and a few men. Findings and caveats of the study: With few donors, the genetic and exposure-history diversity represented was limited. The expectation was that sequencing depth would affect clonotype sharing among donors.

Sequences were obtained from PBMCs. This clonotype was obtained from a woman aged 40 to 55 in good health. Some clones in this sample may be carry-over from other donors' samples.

CDR3 nucleotides: TGCGCCAGCAGCTTAAGCGGGAGGATTAACGAGCAGTACTTC. Its translation: CASSLSGRINEQYF. The chain links TRBV5-1 to TRBJ2-5; 9 bases match TRBD2. Near its end, the DNA agrees better with TRBJ2-7, so the J call may be wrong. In germline, CDR1 is SGHRS, CDR2 YFSETQ. The CDR3 length is 14 residues.